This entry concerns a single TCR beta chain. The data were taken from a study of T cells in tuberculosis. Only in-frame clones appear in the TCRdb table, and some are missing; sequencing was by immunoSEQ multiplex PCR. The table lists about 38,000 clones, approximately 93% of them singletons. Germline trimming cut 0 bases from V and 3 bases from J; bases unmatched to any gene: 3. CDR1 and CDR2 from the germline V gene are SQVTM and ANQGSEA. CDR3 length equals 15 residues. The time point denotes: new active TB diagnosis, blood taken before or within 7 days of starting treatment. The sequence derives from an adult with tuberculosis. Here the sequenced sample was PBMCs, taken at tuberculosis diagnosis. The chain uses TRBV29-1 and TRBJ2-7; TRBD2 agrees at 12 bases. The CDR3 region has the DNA TGCAGCGTTGAAGATCTAGCGGGGGGGAACTACGAGCAGTACTTC. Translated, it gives CSVEDLAGGNYEQYF.